These 2 T cell receptor beta chains share one sample of origin, sequenced in a study of Graves' ophthalmopathy and Graves' hyperthyroidism. Using RNA transcripts, the TCR beta CDR3 regions were amplified. First-round RT-PCR with HTBI primers preceded a second-round multiplex PCR. One entry per CDR3 protein results from TCRdb running MiXCR on the multiplex PCR reads. This sample has some 400,000 distinct CDR3 sequences, with about a sixth found just once. The sample was peripheral blood. The receptors derive from a woman aged 18-29 years with Graves' ophthalmopathy.

There are many counts of this clonotype. The V gene is TRBV29-1, the J gene TRBJ2-7; TRBD1 agrees at 7 bases. J lost 2 bases, V lost 5 bases, and 6 bases had no gene match. This CDR3 is 13 amino acids long. CDR1 is SQVTM, CDR2 ANQGSEA, per germline. The CDR3 region has the DNA TGCAGCGTTCAGCAGACAGGGCCCTACGAGCAGTACTTC. This translates into CSVQQTGPYEQYF.

This clonotype was counted ten times or more. The chain has TRBV5-1 and TRBJ2-7, with 10 nucleotides matching TRBD1. CDR1 and CDR2 (germline): SGHRS, YFSETQ. V lost 0 bases, J lost 2 bases, and 5 bases stayed unmatched. The CDR3 extends over 16 amino acids. CDR3 sequence reads: CASSLEPGQGPYEQYF. CDR3 sequence (DNA): TGCGCCAGCAGCTTGGAGCCGGGACAGGGGCCCTACGAGCAGTACTTC.